This T cell receptor (beta chain) was observed in a study of blood T cell repertoires in COVID-19. The overall study: From the United States, Italy and Spain came samples of acute and convalescent COVID-19. T cells, B-cell-depleted T cells, or PBMCs provided the cDNA or gDNA that served as material.

Germline V lookup: CDR1 SGHTA, CDR2 FQGNSA. CDR3 length: 14 residues. The V segment lost 3 bases and the J segment 3 bases; nucleotides outside the gene matches: 5. Source study methods: Counts of nucleated cells, estimated from reference gene primer amplification, were obtained. Assay: immunoSEQ multiplex PCR; the TCRdb copy retains only in-frame clones and omits some. The V and J calls and clone size are taken from that table; D and trimming were inferred from the DNA. Found here are roughly 110,000 clones, 75% to 90% of them singletons; the top ten hold approximately 0.76%. The sample holds one count of this clone.

The V gene is TRBV7-2, the J gene TRBJ2-7; 7 bases line up with TRBD1. The specimen was peripheral blood. This sequence was found in a woman between 65 and 79 years old with acute or convalescent COVID-19. The CDR3 is CASSFPGQFYEQYF. CDR3 coding DNA: TGTGCCAGCAGCTTTCCGGGACAGTTCTACGAGCAGTACTTC. Filled out from reference TRBV7-2 and TRBJ2-7, the complete variable domain reads GAGVSQSPSNKVTEKGKDVELRCDPISGHTALYWYRQSLGQGLEFLIYFQGNSAPDKSGLPSDRFSAERTGGSVSTLTIQRTQQEDSAVYLCASSFPGQFYEQYFGPGTRLTVT.